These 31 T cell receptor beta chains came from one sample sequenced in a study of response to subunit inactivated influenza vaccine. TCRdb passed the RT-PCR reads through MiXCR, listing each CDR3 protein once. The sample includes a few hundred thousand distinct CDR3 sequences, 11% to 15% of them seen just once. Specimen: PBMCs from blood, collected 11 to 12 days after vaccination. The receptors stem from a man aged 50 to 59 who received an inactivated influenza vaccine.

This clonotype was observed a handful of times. The CDR3 spells CASSRIGGGDTQYF. CDR3 nucleotide sequence: TGTGCCAGCAGCCGGATCGGCGGAGGAGATACGCAGTATTTT. This chain uses TRBV7-2 with TRBJ2-3; perhaps TRBD2 as D (5 bases). The germline V gene has CDR1 SGHTA and CDR2 FQGNSA. CDR3 size: 14 residues. V lost 5 bases to trimming and J lost 5 bases, with 14 bases between them.

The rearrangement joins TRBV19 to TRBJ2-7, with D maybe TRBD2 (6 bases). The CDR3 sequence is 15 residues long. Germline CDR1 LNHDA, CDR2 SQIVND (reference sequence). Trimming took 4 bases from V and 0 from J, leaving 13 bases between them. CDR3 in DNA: TGTGCCAGTAGTAAAGGAGCGGGCCTCTCCTACGAGCAGTACTTC. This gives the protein CASSKGAGLSYEQYF.

The CDR3 DNA follows: TGTGCCACCAAGAAAGCGGAGGGTAACAATGAGCAGTTCTTC. Its translation: CATKKAEGNNEQFF. This rearrangement joins TRBV6-2 or TRBV6-3 to TRBJ2-1, with a tentative D call TRBD2 (6 bases). CDR3 length: 14 residues. The germline V gene has CDR1 MNHEY and CDR2 SVGEGT. Trimming cost V 10 bases and J 5 bases, with 18 bases left between them.

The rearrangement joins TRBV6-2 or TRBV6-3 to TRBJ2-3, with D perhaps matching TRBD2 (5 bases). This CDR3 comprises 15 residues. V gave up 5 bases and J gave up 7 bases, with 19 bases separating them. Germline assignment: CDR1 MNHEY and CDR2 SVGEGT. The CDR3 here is CASSTQGAVGNTQYF. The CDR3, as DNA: TGTGCCAGCAGTACCCAAGGCGCTGTCGGGAATACGCAGTATTTT.

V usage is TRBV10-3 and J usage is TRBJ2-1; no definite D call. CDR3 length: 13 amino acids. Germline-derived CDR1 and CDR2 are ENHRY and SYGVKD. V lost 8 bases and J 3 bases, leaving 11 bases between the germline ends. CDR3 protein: CAIYQSGYNEQFF. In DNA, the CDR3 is TGTGCCATCTACCAGAGTGGCTACAATGAGCAGTTCTTC.

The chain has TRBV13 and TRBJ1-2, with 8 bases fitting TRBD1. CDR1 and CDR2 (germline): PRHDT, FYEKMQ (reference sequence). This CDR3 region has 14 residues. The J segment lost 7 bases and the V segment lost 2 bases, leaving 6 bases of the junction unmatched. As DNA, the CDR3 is TGTGCCAGCAGCTTAACACAGGGGGGAAGTGGCTACACCTTC. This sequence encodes CASSLTQGGSGYTF.

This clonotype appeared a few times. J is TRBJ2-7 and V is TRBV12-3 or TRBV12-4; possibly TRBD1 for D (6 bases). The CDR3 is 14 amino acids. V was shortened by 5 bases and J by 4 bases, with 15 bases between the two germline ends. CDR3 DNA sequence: TGTGCCAGCAGTATCGACAGGTTTCGGTACGAGCAGTACTTC. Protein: CASSIDRFRYEQYF.

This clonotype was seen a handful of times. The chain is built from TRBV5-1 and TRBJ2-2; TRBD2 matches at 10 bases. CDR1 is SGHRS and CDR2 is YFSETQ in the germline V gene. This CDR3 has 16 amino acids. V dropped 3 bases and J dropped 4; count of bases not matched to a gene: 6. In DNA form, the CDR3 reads TGCGCCAGCAGCTCCCGAGCGGGAGGGGCCACCGGGGAGCTGTTTTTT. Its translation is CASSSRAGGATGELFF.

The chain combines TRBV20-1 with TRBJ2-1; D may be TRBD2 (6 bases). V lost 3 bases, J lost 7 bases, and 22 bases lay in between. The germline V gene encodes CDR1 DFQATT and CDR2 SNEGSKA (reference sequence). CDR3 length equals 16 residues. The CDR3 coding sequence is TGCAGTGCTAGGTCCCCTGGGGGGAGGCCTATAAATGAGCAGTTCTTC. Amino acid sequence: CSARSPGGRPINEQFF.

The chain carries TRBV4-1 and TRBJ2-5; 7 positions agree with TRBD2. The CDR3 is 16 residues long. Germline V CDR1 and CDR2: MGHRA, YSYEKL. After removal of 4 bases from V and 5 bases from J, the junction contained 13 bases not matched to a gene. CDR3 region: CASSPTREAVRETQYF. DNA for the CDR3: TGCGCCAGCAGCCCCACCCGGGAGGCGGTCAGGGAGACCCAGTACTTC.

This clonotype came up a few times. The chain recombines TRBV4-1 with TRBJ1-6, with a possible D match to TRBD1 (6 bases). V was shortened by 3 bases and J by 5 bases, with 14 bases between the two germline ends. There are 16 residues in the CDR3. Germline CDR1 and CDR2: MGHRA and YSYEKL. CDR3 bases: TGCGCCAGCAGCCATCGACAGGCGACCGATAATTCACCCCTCCACTTT. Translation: CASSHRQATDNSPLHF.

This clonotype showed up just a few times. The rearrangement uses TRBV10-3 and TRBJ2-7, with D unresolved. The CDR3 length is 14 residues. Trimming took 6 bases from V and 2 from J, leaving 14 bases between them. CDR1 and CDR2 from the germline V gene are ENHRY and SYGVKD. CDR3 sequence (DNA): TGTGCCATCAGGGAGAGGCCGAGCACCTACGAGCAGTACTTC. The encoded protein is CAIRERPSTYEQYF.

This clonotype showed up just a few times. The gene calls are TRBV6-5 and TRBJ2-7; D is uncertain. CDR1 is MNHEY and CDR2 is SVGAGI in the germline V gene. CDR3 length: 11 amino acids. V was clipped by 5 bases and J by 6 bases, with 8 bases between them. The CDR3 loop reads CASSPPPEQYF. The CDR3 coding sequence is TGTGCCAGCAGTCCACCCCCCGAGCAGTACTTC.

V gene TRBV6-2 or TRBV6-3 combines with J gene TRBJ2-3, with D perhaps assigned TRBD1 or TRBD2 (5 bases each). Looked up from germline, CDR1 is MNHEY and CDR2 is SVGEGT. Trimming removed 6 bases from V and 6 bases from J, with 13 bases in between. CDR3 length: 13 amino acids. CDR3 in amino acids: CASRGTAWDTQYF. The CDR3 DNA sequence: TGTGCCAGCAGGGGGACGGCTTGGGATACGCAGTATTTT.

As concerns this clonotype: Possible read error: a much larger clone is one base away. CDR3 bases: TGCGCCAGCAGCTTTGGGACTAGCGGCTCCTACAATGAGCAGTTCTTC. This codes for CASSFGTSGSYNEQFF. The chain employs TRBV5-1 and TRBJ2-1; 11 bases agree with TRBD2. Germline values: CDR1 SGHRS, CDR2 YFSETQ. The trim removed 2 bases at V and 0 bases at J, leaving 1 base unmatched. The CDR3 covers 16 residues.

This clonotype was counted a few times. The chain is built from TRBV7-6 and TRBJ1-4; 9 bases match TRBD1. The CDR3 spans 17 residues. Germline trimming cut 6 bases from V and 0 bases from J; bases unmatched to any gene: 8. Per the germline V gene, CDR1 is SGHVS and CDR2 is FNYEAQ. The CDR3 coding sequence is TGTGCCAGCAGGCCAGGGACAGGGACCGCAACTAATGAAAAACTGTTTTTT. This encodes CASRPGTGTATNEKLFF. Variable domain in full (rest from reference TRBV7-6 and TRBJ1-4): GAGVSQSPRYKVTKRGQDVALRCDPISGHVSLYWYRQALGQGPEFLTYFNYEAQQDKSGLPNDRFSAERPEGSISTLTIQRTEQRDSAMYRCASRPGTGTATNEKLFFGSGTQLSVL.

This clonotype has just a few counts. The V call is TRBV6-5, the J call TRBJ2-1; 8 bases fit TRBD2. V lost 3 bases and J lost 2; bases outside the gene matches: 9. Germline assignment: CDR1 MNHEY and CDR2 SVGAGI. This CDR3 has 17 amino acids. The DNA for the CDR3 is TGTGCCAGCAGTTATTCCGCGGGGGGTAAGCCCTACAATGAGCAGTTCTTC. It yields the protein CASSYSAGGKPYNEQFF.

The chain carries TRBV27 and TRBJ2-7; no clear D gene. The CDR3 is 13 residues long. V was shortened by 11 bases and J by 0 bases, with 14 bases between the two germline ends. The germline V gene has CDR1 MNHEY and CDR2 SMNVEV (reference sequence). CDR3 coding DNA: TGTGCCTTCTTCGACCCGGGCTCCTACGAGCAGTACTTC. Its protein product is CAFFDPGSYEQYF.

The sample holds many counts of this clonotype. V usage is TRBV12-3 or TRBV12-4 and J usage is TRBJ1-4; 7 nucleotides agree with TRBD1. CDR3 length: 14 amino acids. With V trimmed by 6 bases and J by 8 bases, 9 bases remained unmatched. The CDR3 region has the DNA TGTGCCAGCAGCTTAAGGCAGGGGGGCGAAAAACTGTTTTTT. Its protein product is CASSLRQGGEKLFF.

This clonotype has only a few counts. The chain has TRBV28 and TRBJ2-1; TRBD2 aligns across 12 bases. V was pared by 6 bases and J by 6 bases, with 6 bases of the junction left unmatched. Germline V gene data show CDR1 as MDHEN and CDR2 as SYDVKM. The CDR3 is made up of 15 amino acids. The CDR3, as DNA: TGTGCCAGCAGCACTCTAGCGGGGGGGGTCAATGAGCAGTTCTTC. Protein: CASSTLAGGVNEQFF.

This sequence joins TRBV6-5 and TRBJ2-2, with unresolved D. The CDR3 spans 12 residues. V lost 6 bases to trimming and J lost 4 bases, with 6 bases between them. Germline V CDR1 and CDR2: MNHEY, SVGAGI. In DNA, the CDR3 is TGTGCCAGCAGGGGTCCCACCGGGGAGCTGTTTTTT. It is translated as CASRGPTGELFF.

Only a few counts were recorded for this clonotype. The CDR3 region is CASSPGWAYGYTF. The DNA of the CDR3 is TGTGCCAGCAGCCCAGGGTGGGCCTATGGCTACACCTTC. This sequence joins TRBV14 and TRBJ1-2; D is possibly TRBD1 (5 bases). The germline V and J ends were trimmed by 4 bases and 4 bases, with 10 bases remaining between them. There are 13 residues in the CDR3. Germline CDR1 SGHDN, CDR2 FVKESK.

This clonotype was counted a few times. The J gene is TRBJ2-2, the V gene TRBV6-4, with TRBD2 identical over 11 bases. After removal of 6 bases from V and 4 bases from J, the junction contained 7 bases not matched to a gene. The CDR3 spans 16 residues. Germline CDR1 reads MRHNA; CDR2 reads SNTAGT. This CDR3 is CASSVLAGDITGELFF. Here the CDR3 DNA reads TGTGCCAGCAGCGTACTAGCGGGAGATATCACCGGGGAGCTGTTTTTT.

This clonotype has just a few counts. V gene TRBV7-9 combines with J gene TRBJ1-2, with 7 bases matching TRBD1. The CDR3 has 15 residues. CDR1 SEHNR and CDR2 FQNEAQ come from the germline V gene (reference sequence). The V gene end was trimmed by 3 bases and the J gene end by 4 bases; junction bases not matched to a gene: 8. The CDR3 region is CASSFPRGQSYGYTF. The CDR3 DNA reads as TGTGCCAGCAGCTTTCCACGGGGACAGAGCTATGGCTACACCTTC.

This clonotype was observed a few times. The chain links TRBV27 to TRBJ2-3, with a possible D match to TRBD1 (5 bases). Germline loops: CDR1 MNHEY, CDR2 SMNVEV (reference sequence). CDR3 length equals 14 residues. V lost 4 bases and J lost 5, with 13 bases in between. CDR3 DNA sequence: TGTGCCAGCAGTTCGGACACATGGGGAGATACGCAGTATTTT. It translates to CASSSDTWGDTQYF.

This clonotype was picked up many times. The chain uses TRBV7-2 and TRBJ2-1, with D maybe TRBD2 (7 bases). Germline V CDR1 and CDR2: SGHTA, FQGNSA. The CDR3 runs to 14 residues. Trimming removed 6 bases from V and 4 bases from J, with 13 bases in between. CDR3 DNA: TGTGCCAGCAGTCGAGGGGGGGGTTACAATGAGCAGTTCTTC. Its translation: CASSRGGGYNEQFF.

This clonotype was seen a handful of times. The CDR3 bases are TGTGCCAGCAGCTTAGTTGGGGGGAGGAGGCAAGAGACCCAGTACTTC. It specifies CASSLVGGRRQETQYF. The V gene is TRBV11-2, the J gene TRBJ2-5; possible D gene TRBD2, 6 bases. The V end was cut by 1 base, the J end by 2 bases, with 14 bases between. The CDR3 sequence is 16 residues long. The V gene's germline CDR1 is SGHAT and CDR2 FQNNGV.

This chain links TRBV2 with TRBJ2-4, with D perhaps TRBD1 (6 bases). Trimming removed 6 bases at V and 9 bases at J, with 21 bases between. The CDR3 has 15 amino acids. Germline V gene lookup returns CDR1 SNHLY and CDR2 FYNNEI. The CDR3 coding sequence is TGTGCCAGCAGGGCCCAAGGACAGTCCAAGGCCATTCAGTACTTC. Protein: CASRAQGQSKAIQYF.

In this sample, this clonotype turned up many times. Here the CDR3 reads CASSLAETTGELFF. CDR3 sequence (DNA): TGCGCCAGCAGCTTGGCCGAGACGACCGGGGAGCTGTTTTTT. The V and J genes are TRBV5-1 and TRBJ2-2; D not resolved. V was clipped by 0 bases and J by 5 bases, with 8 bases between them. The CDR3 is 14 amino acids. The germline V gene encodes CDR1 SGHRS and CDR2 YFSETQ.

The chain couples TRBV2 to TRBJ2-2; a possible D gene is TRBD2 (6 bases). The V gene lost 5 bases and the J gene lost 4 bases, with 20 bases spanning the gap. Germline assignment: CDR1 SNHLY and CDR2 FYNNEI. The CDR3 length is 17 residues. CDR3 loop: CASSKQTGSRFTGELFF. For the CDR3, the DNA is TGTGCCAGCAGTAAGCAGACCGGGAGCCGCTTCACCGGGGAGCTGTTTTTT.

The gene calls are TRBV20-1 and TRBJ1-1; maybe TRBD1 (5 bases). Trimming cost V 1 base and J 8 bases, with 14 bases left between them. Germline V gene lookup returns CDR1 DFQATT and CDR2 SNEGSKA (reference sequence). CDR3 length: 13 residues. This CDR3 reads CSARAGREYEAFF. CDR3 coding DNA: TGCAGTGCTAGAGCTGGCAGGGAGTACGAAGCTTTCTTT.